This T cell receptor (beta chain) came from a study of cytomegalovirus exposure and HLA in healthy donors. Vbeta (60) and Jbeta (13) primers were used in the PCR. Clones were sequenced by immunoSEQ multiplex PCR, and TCRdb holds only the in-frame ones, with some missing. The sample lists 85,000 to 100,000 clones; 55% to 75% were seen once. Regarding the study as a whole: Reports indicated that the classifier achieved high specificity and sensitivity in diagnosing cytomegalovirus status.

In regard to this clone: Its antigen is not identified.

Germline CDR1 is SGHAT and CDR2 is FQNNGV. The CDR3 extends over 13 amino acids. The ends were cut back, 5 bases at V and 2 bases at J, with 9 bases in the middle. The chain has TRBV11-2 and TRBJ1-1; D gene uncertain. The source of this sequence is a man aged 60 to 69 in good health and CMV-seronegative. The sample consisted of PBMCs. The CDR3 here is CASSTERNTEAFF. CDR3 DNA sequence: TGTGCCAGCAGCACGGAGAGAAACACTGAAGCTTTCTTT.